Each of the 29 T cell receptor beta chains below was sequenced from the same sample in a study of blood T cell repertoires in COVID-19. Sequencing used immunoSEQ multiplex PCR; TCRdb keeps in-frame clones, though not all of them. The table records about 220,000 clones, roughly 88% of them present only once. Sequences were obtained from PBMCs or T cells enriched from blood (not recorded which). These receptors originate from a woman between 50 and 59 years old with acute COVID-19.

The V gene is TRBV6-1, the J gene TRBJ2-7; D uncertain. V lost 0 bases and J lost 5, with 11 bases in between. The CDR3 contains 14 residues. CDR1 is MNHNS and CDR2 is SASEGT in the germline V gene. The CDR3: CASSEAGSIDEQYF. The DNA for the CDR3 is TGTGCCAGCAGTGAAGCGGGCAGCATCGACGAGCAGTACTTC.

Only a few counts were recorded for this clone. A far more abundant clone sits one base away, making this likely a read error. This sample includes further DNA sequences coding for the same CDR3. The genes are TRBV7-2 and TRBJ2-3; 9 bases line up with TRBD2. There are 14 residues in the CDR3. Losses at the gene ends were 8 bases for V and 6 bases for J; bases not matched to a gene: 9. Germline CDR1 reads SGHTA; CDR2 reads FQGNSA. CDR3 sequence: CASRGREGRDTQYF. The CDR3 bases are TGTGCCAGCCGCGGGCGGGAGGGGAGGGATACGCAGTATTTT.

V is TRBV2 and J is TRBJ2-7, with 9 positions matching TRBD1. This CDR3 spans 14 amino acids. Germline V lookup: CDR1 SNHLY, CDR2 FYNNEI. With 4 bases clipped from V and 7 bases from J, the junction kept 8 bases outside the gene matches. CDR3 sequence reads: CASSGQGGIAEQYF. CDR3 nucleotides: TGTGCCAGCAGTGGACAGGGGGGCATCGCGGAGCAGTACTTC.

This clone was seen only once. The chain is built from TRBV11-2 and TRBJ1-5; 7 nucleotides line up with TRBD1. Germline V CDR1 and CDR2: SGHAT, FQNNGV. The CDR3 covers 13 residues. V was pared by 3 bases and J by 9 bases, with 5 bases of the junction left unmatched. Here the CDR3 reads CASSLTGPSPQHF. The CDR3 DNA reads TGTGCCAGCAGCTTGACAGGGCCCTCGCCCCAGCATTTT.

The V call is TRBV27, the J call TRBJ1-3; no firm D call. This CDR3 has 14 residues. Germline values: CDR1 MNHEY, CDR2 SMNVEV (reference sequence). Trimming took 0 bases from V and 4 from J, leaving 7 bases between them. The CDR3 coding sequence is TGTGCCAGCAGTTTATCCCGTTTCGGAAACACCATATATTTT. Encoded protein: CASSLSRFGNTIYF.

The chain has TRBV27 and TRBJ2-1; 9 bases match TRBD2. CDR1 MNHEY and CDR2 SMNVEV come from the germline V gene (reference sequence). After removal of 7 bases from V and 7 bases from J, the junction contained 17 bases not matched to a gene. The CDR3 covers 17 residues. CDR3 region: CASILAGGPERQNEQFF. The CDR3 nucleotides read TGTGCCAGCATCCTTGCGGGAGGGCCCGAGAGGCAAAATGAGCAGTTCTTC.

This rearrangement joins TRBV4-1 to TRBJ1-1, with a weak D call TRBD1 (5 bases). Germline lookup yields CDR1 MGHRA and CDR2 YSYEKL. Trimming left V 5 bases short and J 3 bases short, with 19 bases between. The CDR3 totals 16 residues. The CDR3: CASSGALWGRDTEAFF. The CDR3 DNA is TGCGCCAGCAGCGGGGCGTTATGGGGAAGGGACACTGAAGCTTTCTTT.

The chain employs TRBV7-3 and TRBJ1-6; a possible D gene is TRBD1 (5 bases). This CDR3 is 15 amino acids long. V lost 1 base, J lost 7 bases, and 11 bases lay in between. Germline CDR1 is SGHTA and CDR2 is FQGTGA. This CDR3 is CASSLKAGSNSPLHF. CDR3 DNA: TGTGCCAGCAGCTTAAAAGCAGGGTCGAATTCACCCCTCCACTTT.

In its sample, this clone was seen once. The rearrangement links TRBV18 to TRBJ1-6; D is possibly TRBD1 (6 bases). The V gene's germline CDR1 is KGHSH and CDR2 LQKENI. The V and J ends lost 1 base and 11 bases respectively, with 9 bases between them. The CDR3 contains 13 residues. Written as DNA, the CDR3 is TGTGCCAGCTCACCACGAGGGGGTGCACCCCTCCACTTT. As protein: CASSPRGGAPLHF. Full variable domain (remainder filled in from reference TRBV18 and TRBJ1-6): NAGVMQNPRHLVRRRGQEARLRCSPMKGHSHVYWYRQLPEEGLKFMVYLQKENIIDESGMPKERFSAEFPKEGPSILRIQQVVRGDSAAYFCASSPRGGAPLHFGNGTRLTVT.

The rearrangement joins TRBV10-2 to TRBJ2-4, with D perhaps TRBD2 (5 bases). The CDR3 covers 16 residues. Trimming pared 5 bases from V and 3 bases from J, leaving 17 bases between. Germline lookup yields CDR1 WSHSY and CDR2 SAAADI. The CDR3 loop reads CASSPLSDYDKNIQYF. Written as DNA, the CDR3 is TGCGCCAGCAGTCCTCTCAGCGACTACGACAAAAACATTCAGTACTTC.

This clone was picked up one time. V gene TRBV12-3 or TRBV12-4 combines with J gene TRBJ2-3; D not certain. V was clipped by 3 bases and J by 3 bases, with 4 bases between them. The CDR3 is made up of 12 amino acids. As DNA, the CDR3 is TGTGCCAGCAGTTTCCATACAGATACGCAGTATTTT. It translates to CASSFHTDTQYF.

This chain joins TRBV6-2 or TRBV6-3 and TRBJ2-1; no reliable D call. The germline V gene encodes CDR1 MNHEY and CDR2 SVGEGT. V dropped 5 bases and J dropped 0 bases, with 2 bases sitting between them. The CDR3 is 12 residues long. The CDR3 nucleotides are TGTGCCAGCAGTCGCTCCTACAATGAGCAGTTCTTC. Translating it yields CASSRSYNEQFF.

The chain couples TRBV5-5 to TRBJ2-1; 10 nucleotides agree with TRBD2. The germline V gene has CDR1 SGHKS and CDR2 YYEKEE (reference sequence). CDR3 length: 16 amino acids. Trimming took 4 bases from V and 4 from J; bases not matched to a gene: 8. The CDR3 bases are TGTGCCAGCAGCGAGGGGCTAGCGGGAGCTTACAATGAGCAGTTCTTC. Its protein product is CASSEGLAGAYNEQFF.

This chain joins TRBV28 and TRBJ2-1; the D gene is possibly TRBD1 (5 bases). Per the germline V gene, CDR1 is MDHEN and CDR2 is SYDVKM. Between the trimmed V and J ends, which lost 1 base and 5 bases, there was a span of 12 bases. The CDR3 sequence is 15 residues long. The CDR3 DNA reads TGTGCCAGCAGTTTATCCAGGGATTTTAACAATGAGCAGTTCTTC. Its translation: CASSLSRDFNNEQFF.

The rearrangement uses TRBV7-6 and TRBJ2-7, with TRBD1 matching over 9 bases. The CDR3 loop spans 15 amino acids. Germline assignment: CDR1 SGHVS and CDR2 FNYEAQ. J gave up 2 bases and V 2 bases, and 4 bases lay outside the gene matches. As DNA, the CDR3 is TGTGCCAGCAGCTTACAGGACAGGGGAGCCTACGAGCAGTACTTC. This translates into CASSLQDRGAYEQYF.

There are a few counts of this clone. The chain joins TRBV29-1 to TRBJ1-3; D ambiguous. Per germline, CDR1 SQVTM and CDR2 ANQGSEA. V was clipped by 1 base and J by 0 bases, with 13 bases between them. This CDR3 comprises 16 residues. The CDR3 is CSVEGEGSNSGNTIYF. The CDR3 DNA reads TGCAGCGTTGAAGGAGAGGGTTCGAACTCTGGAAACACCATATATTTT.

The chain couples TRBV2 to TRBJ2-6; tentative D call: TRBD2 (5 bases). V dropped 2 bases and J dropped 0 bases, with 17 bases sitting between them. CDR1 and CDR2 from the germline V gene are SNHLY and FYNNEI. The CDR3 totals 19 residues. CDR3 sequence (DNA): TGTGCCAGCAGTGAAAGGAGGAGGAGGTTGAGCTCTGGGGCCAACGTCCTGACTTTC. It yields the protein CASSERRRRLSSGANVLTF.

The rearrangement uses TRBV7-9 and TRBJ1-2; possible D gene TRBD1, 6 bases. V was clipped by 5 bases and J by 3 bases, with 10 bases between them. Germline CDR1 reads SEHNR; CDR2 reads FQNEAQ (reference sequence). CDR3 length: 13 amino acids. The CDR3 DNA reads TGTGCCAGCAGCGCGTACAGGGACTATGGCTACACCTTC. Translating it yields CASSAYRDYGYTF.

The rearrangement joins TRBV2 to TRBJ1-4; D gene unclear. This CDR3 comprises 10 residues. Trimming pared 10 bases from V and 4 bases from J, leaving 4 bases between. Per germline, CDR1 SNHLY and CDR2 FYNNEI. The CDR3 loop reads CATLNEKLFF. The CDR3 DNA reads as TGTGCCACCCTTAATGAAAAACTGTTTTTT.

This chain uses TRBV18 with TRBJ1-4; 7 nucleotides line up with TRBD1. CDR1 and CDR2 from the germline V gene are KGHSH and LQKENI. The CDR3 contains 15 residues. J was trimmed by 7 bases and V by 1 base; bases with no gene match: 6. In nucleotides, the CDR3 is TGTGCCAGCTCACCACGGGAACAGGGGTCTGAAAAACTGTTTTTT. The encoded protein is CASSPREQGSEKLFF.

This rearrangement joins TRBV11-1 to TRBJ1-4; TRBD1 agrees at 8 bases. The CDR3 is 15 residues long. Germline V gives CDR1 SGHAT, CDR2 FQDESV (reference sequence). With V trimmed by 6 bases and J by 8 bases, 11 bases remained unmatched. The CDR3 DNA sequence: TGTGCCAGCAGTTCCGGAGGACAGGGAGGAGAAAAACTGTTTTTT. Its translation is CASSSGGQGGEKLFF.

In its sample, this clone was seen once. The gene calls are TRBV28 and TRBJ1-6; 7 bases align to TRBD1. The CDR3 spans 14 residues. After removal of 6 bases from V and 6 bases from J, the junction contained 5 bases not matched to a gene. CDR1 is MDHEN and CDR2 is SYDVKM in the germline V gene. The CDR3 DNA reads as TGTGCCAGCAGCCGGGACAGCCTTAATTCACCCCTCCACTTT. This sequence encodes CASSRDSLNSPLHF.

The chain is built from TRBV2 and TRBJ1-1; 9 bases match TRBD1. The germline CDR1 and CDR2 sequences are SNHLY and FYNNEI. The CDR3 covers 16 residues. V shed 3 bases and J 5 bases; nucleotides not matched to a gene: 10. CDR3 amino acids: CASSEWPNRGLTEAFF. The CDR3 DNA follows: TGTGCCAGCAGTGAGTGGCCGAACAGGGGGCTTACTGAAGCTTTCTTT.

The chain couples TRBV9 to TRBJ2-3, with TRBD2 identical over 7 bases. Germline V gene sequence: CDR1 SGDLS, CDR2 YYNGEE. CDR3 length: 14 residues. With 3 bases clipped from V and 4 bases from J, the junction kept 5 bases outside the gene matches. CDR3 coding DNA: TGTGCCAGCAGCGACAGCGGGAACGCAGATACGCAGTATTTT. Translation gives CASSDSGNADTQYF.

V usage is TRBV5-1 and J usage is TRBJ2-7, with TRBD2 matching over 9 bases. The V and J ends lost 0 bases and 4 bases, in that order; junction bases with no gene match: 5. This CDR3 has 15 amino acids. The germline gives CDR1 SGHRS, CDR2 YFSETQ. The CDR3 DNA reads TGCGCCAGCAGCTTGGTAGCGGGAGCGAGATACGAGCAGTACTTC. Its translation is CASSLVAGARYEQYF.

This chain uses TRBV12-3 or TRBV12-4 with TRBJ2-3; D not resolved. The CDR3 is 12 amino acids. Trimming pared 3 bases from V and 6 bases from J, leaving 7 bases between. The CDR3 is CASSFNTDTQYF. The CDR3 coding sequence is TGTGCCAGCAGTTTCAACACGGATACGCAGTATTTT.

The chain is built from TRBV9 and TRBJ2-3; 8 nucleotides agree with TRBD2. The germline CDR1 and CDR2 sequences are SGDLS and YYNGEE. V dropped 4 bases and J dropped 0; count of bases not matched to a gene: 4. This CDR3 is 15 amino acids long. The CDR3: CASSLTSGSTDTQYF. The CDR3 DNA follows: TGTGCCAGCAGCCTAACTAGCGGAAGCACAGATACGCAGTATTTT.

This rearrangement joins TRBV25-1 to TRBJ1-2; the D is unclear. From germline, CDR1 is MGHDK and CDR2 SYGVNS. The CDR3 has 14 amino acids. V lost 4 bases, J lost 5 bases, and 14 bases lay in between. The CDR3 bases are TGTGCCAGCAGTGCCCCCGGGGTGCAATATGGCTACACCTTC. This sequence encodes CASSAPGVQYGYTF.

This chain links TRBV6-4 with TRBJ2-7; tentatively, D is TRBD1 (6 bases). Germline V gene data show CDR1 as MRHNA and CDR2 as SNTAGT. V was clipped by 6 bases and J by 3 bases, with 15 bases between them. The CDR3 loop spans 14 amino acids. The CDR3 DNA reads TGTGCCAGCAGCCAACAGGGAACTGACTACGAGCAGTACTTC. Translated, it gives CASSQQGTDYEQYF.